This section outlines one T cell receptor beta chain sequence together with its context. The data were obtained in a study of blood T cell repertoires in COVID-19. Study as a whole: PBMCs, B-cell-depleted T cells, or T cells provided the cDNA or gDNA that made up the material.

CDR1 is MGHRA and CDR2 is YSYEKL in the germline V gene. This CDR3 spans 17 amino acids. Trimming took off 2 bases at V and 3 bases at J, with 16 bases between the two ends. In the original workflow: Counts of nucleated cells, estimated from reference gene primer amplification, were obtained. Data came from immunoSEQ multiplex PCR; TCRdb stores just in-frame clones and leaves some out. From that table come the V and J calls and clone size; the DNA was used to work out D and trimming. Found here are fewer than 250,000 clones, around 86% of them singletons; the top ten hold less than 4.5%. This chain connects TRBV4-1 to TRBJ1-4; perhaps TRBD1 as D (6 bases). The clonotype was recovered from a man aged 50 to 59 with acute or convalescent COVID-19. Sequencing was done on a sample of peripheral blood. The CDR3 region is CASSQIVSGQSNEKLFF. The CDR3 coding sequence is TGCGCCAGCAGCCAAATCGTTTCTGGACAGTCTAATGAAAAACTGTTTTTT.